These 22 T cell receptor beta chains came from one sample sequenced in a study of T cells after yellow fever vaccination. TCRdb itself ran the 5' RACE reads through MiXCR, one entry per CDR3 protein. The sample carries under 250,000 distinct CDR3 sequences, roughly 3.3% recorded once. This sample comprised CD4+ T cells sorted from PBMCs, obtained 10 days after the yellow fever booster vaccination. These receptors were obtained from a man younger than 35 who received the YFV17D yellow fever vaccine.

This clonotype has at least ten counts. V is TRBV7-9 and J is TRBJ1-2; 10 bases agree with TRBD1. Germline assignment: CDR1 SEHNR and CDR2 FQNEAQ (reference sequence). The CDR3 totals 15 residues. The junction had 11 bases not matched to a gene; V was cut back by 6 bases and J by 7 bases. In DNA form, the CDR3 reads TGTGCCAGCAGGCCTACGACAGGGGGCGGCTCTGGCTACACCTTC. Its protein product is CASRPTTGGGSGYTF.

This clonotype was seen many times. The chain links TRBV12-3 or TRBV12-4 to TRBJ2-5; the D is unclear. Trimming shortened V by 5 bases and J by 4 bases, and 17 bases separated the two germline ends. The CDR3 is 15 residues long. DNA of the CDR3: TGTGCCAGCAGTGATAACAGAGAGTCGGGAGAGACCCAGTACTTC. Amino acid sequence: CASSDNRESGETQYF.

J is TRBJ2-5 and V is TRBV5-1, with a weak D call TRBD1 (5 bases). The CDR3 contains 14 residues. Trimming took 3 bases from V and 2 from J, leaving 11 bases between them. Germline CDR1 and CDR2: SGHRS and YFSETQ. The CDR3 protein is CASSSDSGQETQYF. CDR3 nucleotide sequence: TGCGCCAGCAGCTCCGACAGTGGGCAAGAGACCCAGTACTTC.

This chain joins TRBV11-2 and TRBJ2-5; possibly TRBD1 for D (6 bases). In germline, CDR1 is SGHAT, CDR2 FQNNGV. The CDR3 extends over 15 amino acids. The V end was cut by 5 bases, the J end by 4 bases, with 17 bases between. The CDR3 DNA reads TGTGCCAGCAGCCGACGGGTGGGGACAAGAGAGACCCAGTACTTC. It codes for CASSRRVGTRETQYF.

Written as DNA, the CDR3 is TGCAGTGCCACAGGACAGGGGGTATCTTACACCTTC. It specifies CSATGQGVSYTF. The V gene is TRBV20-1, the J gene TRBJ1-2; 10 bases fit TRBD1. There are 12 residues in the CDR3. Germline trimming cut 6 bases from V and 11 bases from J; bases unmatched to any gene: 9. In germline, CDR1 is DFQATT, CDR2 SNEGSKA (reference sequence).

This clonotype was recorded at least ten times. The rearrangement links TRBV5-1 to TRBJ2-7; D gene ambiguous. This CDR3 spans 13 amino acids. The V end was cut by 0 bases, the J end by 5 bases, with 9 bases between. In germline, CDR1 is SGHRS, CDR2 YFSETQ. The CDR3 loop reads CASSLVPEDEQYF. The CDR3 DNA reads as TGCGCCAGCAGCTTGGTTCCAGAGGACGAGCAGTACTTC.

This clonotype was recorded many times. The chain is built from TRBV4-3 and TRBJ1-4; the D is unclear. The CDR3 consists of 15 residues. Germline V gene sequence: CDR1 LGHNA, CDR2 YSLEER. V was shortened by 0 bases and J by 2 bases, with 7 bases between the two germline ends. The DNA of the CDR3 is TGCGCCAGCAGCCAAGACCAACAGACTAATGAAAAACTGTTTTTT. Protein product: CASSQDQQTNEKLFF.

For the CDR3, the DNA is TGTGCCAGCAGCGGGACCGGGGCGGTCAACACTGAAGCTTTCTTT. It is translated as CASSGTGAVNTEAFF. The chain recombines TRBV5-4 with TRBJ1-1; D may be TRBD1 (5 bases). CDR3 length: 15 residues. Germline V gene sequence: CDR1 SGHNT, CDR2 YYREEE (reference sequence). V shed 4 bases and J shed 2 bases, with 15 bases lying between them.

The table lists this clonotype with many counts. The gene calls are TRBV7-9 and TRBJ2-2; D remains ambiguous. Germline V gene data show CDR1 as SEHNR and CDR2 as FQNEAQ (reference sequence). V was trimmed by 1 base and J by 9 bases, leaving 6 bases between them. This CDR3 comprises 12 residues. This CDR3 is CASSLVTRELFF. The DNA of the CDR3 is TGTGCCAGCAGCTTAGTTACCCGGGAGCTGTTTTTT.

The chain uses TRBV5-1 and TRBJ1-1; D gene ambiguous. Germline V gene data show CDR1 as SGHRS and CDR2 as YFSETQ. This CDR3 comprises 13 residues. With 3 bases removed from V and 3 bases from J, the gap between germline ends came to 9 bases. CDR3 loop: CASSSHSYTEAFF. The CDR3 nucleotides are TGCGCCAGCAGCTCACACAGTTACACTGAAGCTTTCTTT.

J is TRBJ1-3 and V is TRBV5-1, with D tentatively TRBD1 (5 bases). V was trimmed by 2 bases and J by 0 bases, leaving 9 bases between them. This CDR3 has 15 amino acids. Per the germline V gene, CDR1 is SGHRS and CDR2 is YFSETQ. The CDR3 bases are TGCGCCAGCAGCTTCGGGACCCTCTCTGGAAACACCATATATTTT. It codes for CASSFGTLSGNTIYF.

This clonotype appeared a few times. The CDR3 loop reads CASNERRQNYEQYF. CDR3 in DNA: TGTGCCAGCAACGAAAGGAGGCAGAACTACGAGCAGTACTTC. The rearrangement links TRBV6-5 to TRBJ2-7, with a weak D call TRBD2 (5 bases). CDR3 size: 14 residues. V lost 7 bases and J lost 3, with 16 bases in between. The germline gives CDR1 MNHEY, CDR2 SVGAGI.

The V gene is TRBV5-1, the J gene TRBJ2-1; 9 bases fit TRBD2. CDR1 SGHRS and CDR2 YFSETQ come from the germline V gene. The CDR3 runs 10 residues. V shed 7 bases and J 15 bases; nucleotides not matched to a gene: 5. In DNA form, the CDR3 reads TGCGCCAGCTTCGGGACTAGCTTGTTCTTC. Translated, it gives CASFGTSLFF.

Ten or more counts support this clonotype. The chain employs TRBV5-1 and TRBJ2-5; D ambiguous. This CDR3 spans 14 amino acids. CDR1 is SGHRS and CDR2 is YFSETQ in the germline V gene. V gave up 1 base and J gave up 4 bases, with 11 bases separating them. The CDR3 sequence: CASSLLGSGETQYF. The CDR3 DNA reads as TGCGCCAGCAGCTTGTTGGGATCGGGAGAGACCCAGTACTTC.

This clonotype was seen ten or more times. V and J are TRBV5-4 and TRBJ2-1, with TRBD2 identical over 9 bases. Germline lookup yields CDR1 SGHNT and CDR2 YYREEE (reference sequence). CDR3 size: 15 residues. V shed 1 base, J shed 6 bases, and the junction held 5 bases outside the gene matches. CDR3 protein: CASSLKPSGANEQFF. CDR3 sequence (DNA): TGTGCCAGCAGCTTGAAGCCTAGCGGGGCCAATGAGCAGTTCTTC.

This chain links TRBV7-2 with TRBJ1-2; D is unclear. This CDR3 contains 12 residues. Germline assignment: CDR1 SGHTA and CDR2 FQGNSA. V was cut by 5 bases and J by 8 bases, with 12 bases left in between. Written as DNA, the CDR3 is TGTGCCAGCAGCCTTGATTCCCGCGGCTACACCTTC. It codes for CASSLDSRGYTF.

This clonotype was seen only a few times. The genes are TRBV5-6 and TRBJ2-1; no clear D gene. V lost 3 bases, J lost 0 bases, and 16 bases lay in between. Germline CDR1 reads SGHDT; CDR2 reads YYEEEE. The CDR3 length is 17 residues. Here the CDR3 DNA reads TGTGCCAGCAGCTCCCTAGTTCAAGCTGGCTCCTACAATGAGCAGTTCTTC. Protein: CASSSLVQAGSYNEQFF.

This clonotype was counted between two and nine times. The V call is TRBV28, the J call TRBJ1-3; D uncertain. This CDR3 spans 15 amino acids. The V gene lost 6 bases and the J gene lost 0 bases, with 12 bases spanning the gap. Germline V gene data show CDR1 as MDHEN and CDR2 as SYDVKM. The CDR3 DNA follows: TGTGCCAGCAGACGACGGACCCACTCTGGAAACACCATATATTTT. It codes for CASRRRTHSGNTIYF.

The rearrangement joins TRBV18 to TRBJ2-3; no clear D gene. The CDR3 is 13 amino acids. Looked up from germline, CDR1 is KGHSH and CDR2 is LQKENI. V lost 0 bases and J 7 bases, leaving 8 bases between the germline ends. DNA for the CDR3: TGTGCCAGCTCACCACCGAGTTTAAATACGCAGTATTTT. Translating it yields CASSPPSLNTQYF.

This clonotype was found many times. This chain uses TRBV4-3 with TRBJ1-2; D is perhaps TRBD1 (6 bases). V lost 0 bases and J 4 bases, leaving 9 bases between the germline ends. The CDR3 has 14 amino acids. Germline CDR1 is LGHNA and CDR2 is YSLEER. CDR3 protein: CASSQDGTLYGYTF. Here the CDR3 DNA reads TGCGCCAGCAGCCAAGACGGGACACTCTATGGCTACACCTTC.

The chain joins TRBV6-2 or TRBV6-3 to TRBJ2-1, with 8 bases aligning to TRBD2. The length of the CDR3 is 16 residues. V gave up 0 bases and J gave up 8 bases; unmatched junction bases: 9. CDR1 is MNHEY, CDR2 SVGEGT, per germline. CDR3 protein: CASSYSGGGMTHEQFF. The DNA for the CDR3 is TGTGCCAGCAGTTACTCAGGCGGGGGGATGACGCATGAGCAGTTCTTC.

This clonotype was seen repeatedly, ten times or more. This chain links TRBV20-1 with TRBJ2-3; D ambiguous. Germline V gene data show CDR1 as DFQATT and CDR2 as SNEGSKA (reference sequence). CDR3 length equals 14 residues. Trimming stripped 1 base from V and 6 bases from J, with 14 bases between. CDR3 nucleotide sequence: TGCAGTGCTAGAGTTAAGACCCTCACGGATACGCAGTATTTT. Protein sequence: CSARVKTLTDTQYF.